The 8 T cell receptor beta chains listed next were all sequenced from one sample in a study of T cell responses to AZD1222 COVID-19 vaccine. Sequencing used immunoSEQ multiplex PCR; TCRdb keeps in-frame clones, though not all of them. Here the sample spans 120,000 or so clones, approximately 86% being singletons. The sequenced sample was peripheral blood, obtained on day 0 of AZD1222 vaccination. These receptors originate from an adult in good health.

CDR3 loop: CASSRTGAMNTEAFF. CDR3 sequence (DNA): TGCGCCAGCAGCCGGACGGGGGCGATGAACACTGAAGCTTTCTTT. The chain employs TRBV5-1 and TRBJ1-1; tentative D call: TRBD1 (6 bases). V dropped 4 bases and J dropped 0 bases, with 13 bases sitting between them. Germline CDR1 SGHRS, CDR2 YFSETQ. The CDR3 spans 15 residues.

The chain employs TRBV5-5 and TRBJ2-3; a possible D gene is TRBD1 (5 bases). The V end was cut by 4 bases, the J end by 3 bases, with 12 bases between. The germline CDR1 and CDR2 sequences are SGHKS and YYEKEE (reference sequence). The length of the CDR3 is 14 residues. The CDR3 DNA follows: TGTGCCAGCAGCCCCCAAGGGGCTACAGATACGCAGTATTTT. Its translation: CASSPQGATDTQYF.

V is TRBV29-1 and J is TRBJ1-2, with 9 bases matching TRBD1. CDR1 is SQVTM, CDR2 ANQGSEA, per germline. V dropped 3 bases and J dropped 7; count of bases not matched to a gene: 9. The CDR3 covers 14 residues. CDR3 in amino acids: CSVEDRGRDIGYTF. The DNA of the CDR3 is TGCAGCGTTGAGGACAGGGGCCGGGATATTGGCTACACCTTC.

This rearrangement joins TRBV28 to TRBJ2-4; D not resolved. Trimming took 5 bases from V and 8 from J, leaving 13 bases between them. CDR3 length: 13 amino acids. Germline CDR1 reads MDHEN; CDR2 reads SYDVKM. The CDR3 coding sequence is TGTGCCAGCAGTCCTCCGGGCGCGTACATTCAGTACTTC. It specifies CASSPPGAYIQYF.

This clone was seen only once. The rearrangement links TRBV3-1 (or the pseudogene TRBV3-2) to TRBJ1-1, with D possibly TRBD1 on 5 matching bases. Trimming cost V 4 bases and J 1 base, with 10 bases left between them. The CDR3 has 14 residues. In germline, CDR1 is LGHDT, CDR2 YNNKEL (reference sequence). This chain's CDR3 is CASSPGAPNTEAFF. The CDR3 DNA is TGTGCCAGCAGCCCCGGGGCACCGAACACTGAAGCTTTCTTT.

The sample holds one count of this clone. The rearrangement links TRBV28 to TRBJ1-5; D call uncertain. V lost 3 bases to trimming and J lost 3 bases, with 9 bases between them. Per germline, CDR1 MDHEN and CDR2 SYDVKM. The CDR3 contains 14 residues. The CDR3 bases are TGTGCCAGCAGTTTTAAGGGAACCAATCAGCCCCAGCATTTT. It codes for CASSFKGTNQPQHF. Full variable domain (missing parts from reference TRBV28 and TRBJ1-5): DVKVTQSSRYLVKRTGEKVFLECVQDMDHENMFWYRQDPGLGLRLIYFSYDVKMKEKGDIPEGYSVSREKKERFSLILESASTNQTSMYLCASSFKGTNQPQHFGDGTRLSIL.

The rearrangement joins TRBV6-5 to TRBJ2-7, with D possibly being TRBD1 (5 bases). Germline V gene lookup returns CDR1 MNHEY and CDR2 SVGAGI. CDR3 length: 16 residues. The V end lost 2 bases, the J end lost 5 bases, and 19 bases lay between the germline ends. CDR3 nucleotide sequence: TGTGCCAGCAGTTACACCCCAGGGTTTGAGTCGAACGAGCAGTACTTC. Amino acid sequence: CASSYTPGFESNEQYF.

The J gene is TRBJ2-3, the V gene TRBV5-1, with 8 bases that match TRBD2. Germline lookup yields CDR1 SGHRS and CDR2 YFSETQ. V lost 4 bases, J lost 0 bases, and 7 bases stayed unmatched. This CDR3 is 16 amino acids long. CDR3 DNA: TGCGCCAGCAGCCCCCCACTAGCGGCTAGCACAGATACGCAGTATTTT. This sequence encodes CASSPPLAASTDTQYF.